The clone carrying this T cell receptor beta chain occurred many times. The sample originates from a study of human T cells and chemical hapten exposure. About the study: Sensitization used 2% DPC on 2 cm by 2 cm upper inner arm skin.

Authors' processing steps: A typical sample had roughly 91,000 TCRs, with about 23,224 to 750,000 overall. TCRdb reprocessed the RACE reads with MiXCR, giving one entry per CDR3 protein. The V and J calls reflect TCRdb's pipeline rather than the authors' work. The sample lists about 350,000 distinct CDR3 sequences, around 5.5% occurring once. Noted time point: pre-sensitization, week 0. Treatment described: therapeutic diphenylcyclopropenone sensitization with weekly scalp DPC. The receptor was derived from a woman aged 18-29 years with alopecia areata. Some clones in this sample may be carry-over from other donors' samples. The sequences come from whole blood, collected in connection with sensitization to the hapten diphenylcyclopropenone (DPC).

The CDR3 loop reads CSVEWAVKNTGELFF. In nucleotides, the CDR3 is TGCAGCGTGGAGTGGGCGGTGAAGAACACCGGGGAGCTGTTTTTT. The chain uses TRBV29-1 and TRBJ2-2; D is ambiguous. Trimming removed 6 bases at V and 1 base at J, with 15 bases between. CDR1 SQVTM and CDR2 ANQGSEA come from the germline V gene. The length of the CDR3 is 15 residues.